The T cell receptor (beta chain) under discussion was sequenced for a study of blood T cell repertoires in COVID-19. Study in general: Specimens from acute and convalescent COVID-19 originated in the United States, Italy and Spain. Sample material is recorded as cDNA or gDNA derived from T cells, B-cell-depleted T cells, or PBMCs.

CDR1 and CDR2 from the germline V gene are KGHDR and SFDVKD. V shed 9 bases and J shed 3 bases, with 18 bases lying between them. The CDR3 is 15 residues long. The table came from immunoSEQ multiplex PCR; TCRdb's copy has only in-frame clones and leaves some out. The sample contains under 250,000 clones, roughly 83% of which appear only once. J is TRBJ2-3 and V is TRBV24-1; possibly TRBD2 for D (7 bases). Sequencing used peripheral blood. This clonotype originated in a man older than 75 with acute or convalescent COVID-19. CDR3 region: CATSGGGGGTDTQYF. Written as DNA, the CDR3 is TGTGCCACCTCTGGGGGCGGGGGAGGGACAGATACGCAGTATTTT.